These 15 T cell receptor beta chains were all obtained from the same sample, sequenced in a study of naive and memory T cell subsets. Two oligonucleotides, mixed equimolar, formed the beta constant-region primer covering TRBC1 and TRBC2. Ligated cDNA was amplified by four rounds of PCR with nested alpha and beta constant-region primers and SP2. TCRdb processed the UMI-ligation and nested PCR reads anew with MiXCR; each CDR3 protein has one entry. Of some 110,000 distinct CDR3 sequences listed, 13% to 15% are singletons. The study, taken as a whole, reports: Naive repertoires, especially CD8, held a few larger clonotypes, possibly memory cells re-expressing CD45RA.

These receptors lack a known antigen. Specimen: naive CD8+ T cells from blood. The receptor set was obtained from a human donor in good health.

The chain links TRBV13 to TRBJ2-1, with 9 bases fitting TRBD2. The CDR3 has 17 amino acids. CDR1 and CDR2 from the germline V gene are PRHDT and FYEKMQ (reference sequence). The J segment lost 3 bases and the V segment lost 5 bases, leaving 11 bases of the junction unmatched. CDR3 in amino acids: CASSGGTSCTFYNEQFF. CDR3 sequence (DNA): TGTGCCAGCAGCGGCGGGACTAGCTGTACATTCTACAATGAGCAGTTCTTC.

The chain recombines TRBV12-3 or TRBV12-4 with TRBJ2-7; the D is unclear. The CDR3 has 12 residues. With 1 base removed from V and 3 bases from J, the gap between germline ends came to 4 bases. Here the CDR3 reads CASSLDIYEQYF. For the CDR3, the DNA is TGTGCCAGCAGTTTAGACATCTACGAGCAGTACTTC.

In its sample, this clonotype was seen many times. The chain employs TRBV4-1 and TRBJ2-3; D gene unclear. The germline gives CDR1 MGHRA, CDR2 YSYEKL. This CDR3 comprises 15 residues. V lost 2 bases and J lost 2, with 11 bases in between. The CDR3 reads CASSQWARATDTQYF. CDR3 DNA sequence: TGCGCCAGCAGCCAATGGGCCCGGGCCACAGATACGCAGTATTTT.

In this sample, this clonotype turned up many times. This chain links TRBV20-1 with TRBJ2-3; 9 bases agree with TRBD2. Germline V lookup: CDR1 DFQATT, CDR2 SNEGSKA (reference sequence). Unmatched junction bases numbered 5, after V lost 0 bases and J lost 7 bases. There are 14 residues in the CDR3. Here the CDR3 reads CSARETGLAHTQYF. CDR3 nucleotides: TGCAGTGCTAGAGAAACCGGACTAGCGCATACGCAGTATTTT.

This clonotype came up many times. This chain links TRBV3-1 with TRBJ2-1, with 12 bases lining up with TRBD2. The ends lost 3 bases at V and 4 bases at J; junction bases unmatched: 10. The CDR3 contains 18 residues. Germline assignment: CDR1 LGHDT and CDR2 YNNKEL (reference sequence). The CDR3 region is CASSQGGLAGLYYNEQFF. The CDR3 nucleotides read TGTGCCAGCAGCCAGGGTGGACTAGCGGGACTATATTACAATGAGCAGTTCTTC.

The CDR3 is CAISESLTKREEAFF. The CDR3 DNA sequence: TGTGCCATCAGTGAGAGTCTGACAAAACGGGAGGAAGCTTTCTTT. The rearrangement links TRBV10-3 to TRBJ1-1; D is ambiguous. CDR3 size: 15 residues. Trimming left V 2 bases short and J 8 bases short, with 18 bases between. The V gene's germline CDR1 is ENHRY and CDR2 SYGVKD.

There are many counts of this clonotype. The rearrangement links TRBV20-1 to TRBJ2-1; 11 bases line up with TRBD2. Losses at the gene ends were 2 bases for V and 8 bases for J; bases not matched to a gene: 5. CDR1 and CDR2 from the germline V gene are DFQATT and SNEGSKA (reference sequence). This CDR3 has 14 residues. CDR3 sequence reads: CSARSSGGLDEQFF. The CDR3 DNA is TGCAGTGCTAGATCTAGCGGGGGGTTGGATGAGCAGTTCTTC.

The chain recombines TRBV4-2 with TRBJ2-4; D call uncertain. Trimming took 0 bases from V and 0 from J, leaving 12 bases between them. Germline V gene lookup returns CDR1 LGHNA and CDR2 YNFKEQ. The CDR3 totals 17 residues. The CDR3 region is CASSQEAVLLAKNIQYF. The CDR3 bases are TGTGCCAGCAGCCAAGAGGCCGTCCTTCTAGCCAAAAACATTCAGTACTTC.

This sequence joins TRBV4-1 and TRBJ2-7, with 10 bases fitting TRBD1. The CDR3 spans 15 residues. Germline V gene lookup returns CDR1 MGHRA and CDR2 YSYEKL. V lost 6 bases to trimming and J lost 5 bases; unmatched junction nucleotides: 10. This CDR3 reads CASSLAGTGANEQYF. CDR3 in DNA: TGCGCCAGCAGTCTCGCCGGGACAGGGGCAAACGAGCAGTACTTC.

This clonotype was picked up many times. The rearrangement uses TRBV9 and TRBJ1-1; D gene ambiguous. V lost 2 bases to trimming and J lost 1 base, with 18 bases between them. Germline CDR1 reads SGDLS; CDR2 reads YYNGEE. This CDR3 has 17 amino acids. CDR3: CASSVNPNSSRNTEAFF. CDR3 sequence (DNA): TGTGCCAGCAGCGTCAACCCCAACAGCTCACGGAACACTGAAGCTTTCTTT.

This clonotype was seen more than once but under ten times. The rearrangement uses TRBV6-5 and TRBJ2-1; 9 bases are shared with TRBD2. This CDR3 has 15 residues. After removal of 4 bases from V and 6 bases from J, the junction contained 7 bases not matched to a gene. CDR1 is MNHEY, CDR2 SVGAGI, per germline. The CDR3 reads CASSWVAGVSNEQFF. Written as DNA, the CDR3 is TGTGCCAGCAGTTGGGTAGCGGGAGTATCCAATGAGCAGTTCTTC.

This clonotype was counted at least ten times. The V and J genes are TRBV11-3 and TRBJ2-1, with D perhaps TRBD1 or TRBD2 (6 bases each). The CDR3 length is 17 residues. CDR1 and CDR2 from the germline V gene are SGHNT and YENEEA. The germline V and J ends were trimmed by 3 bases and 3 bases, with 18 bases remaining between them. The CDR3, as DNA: TGTGCCAGCAGCTTTCCCCCAGGCGGGACATACTACAATGAGCAGTTCTTC. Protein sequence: CASSFPPGGTYYNEQFF.

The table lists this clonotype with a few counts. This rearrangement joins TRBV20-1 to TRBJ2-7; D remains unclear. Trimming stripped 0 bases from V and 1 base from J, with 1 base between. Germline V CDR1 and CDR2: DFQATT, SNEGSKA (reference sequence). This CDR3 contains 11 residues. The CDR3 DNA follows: TGCAGTGCTAGAGAATCCTACGAGCAGTACTTC. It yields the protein CSARESYEQYF.

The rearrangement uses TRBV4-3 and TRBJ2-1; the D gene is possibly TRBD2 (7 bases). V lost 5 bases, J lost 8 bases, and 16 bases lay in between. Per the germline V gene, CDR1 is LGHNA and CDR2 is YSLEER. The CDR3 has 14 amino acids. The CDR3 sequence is CASSWGGQSDEQFF. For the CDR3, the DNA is TGCGCCAGCAGCTGGGGGGGCCAATCAGATGAGCAGTTCTTC.

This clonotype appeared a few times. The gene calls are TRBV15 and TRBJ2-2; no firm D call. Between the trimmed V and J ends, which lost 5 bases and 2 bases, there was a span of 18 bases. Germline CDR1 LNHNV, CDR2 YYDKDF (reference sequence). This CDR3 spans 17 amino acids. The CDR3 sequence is CATSRGSHLKNTGELFF. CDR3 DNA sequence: TGTGCCACCAGCCGTGGCTCGCACCTCAAAAACACCGGGGAGCTGTTTTTT.